This T cell receptor beta chain was identified in a study of shared clonotypes between healthy human individuals (dated by TCRdb to about 2020). With respect to the entire study: The cohort included a few men and two women between 18 and 49 years of age. Blood TCR repertoires of about five healthy adults were deeply sequenced to estimate repertoire size and the extent of clonotype sharing between individuals. To increase sequencing depth and limit assay-specific biases, TCR repertoire library preparation and sequencing were carried out by different laboratories using diverse techniques. Leukapheresis yielded between about 0.9 and 8.9 billion PBMCs per donor. Study-wide findings and limitations: Because the study included only a small number of donors, the genetic and exposure-history diversity represented was limited. Only blood was sampled, and tissue TCR repertoires likely differ from those in blood. Pairwise subsampling led to the expectation that sequencing depth would affect the degree of clonotype sharing among donors.

Using the deep immunoSEQ assay, multiplex PCR amplified TCR CDR3 regions from genomic DNA. Genomic DNA extracted from each cell subset was distributed evenly over all wells of several immunoSEQ 96-well plates, and each plate served as one replicate. For unsorted PBMC, 250 to 300 ng genomic DNA, equal to around 30,000 T cell genomes, was loaded into each replicate PCR. Ten immunoSEQ deep assay plates were used to sequence the unsorted PBMC genomic DNA. Purified libraries were measured with a Qubit 3.0 fluorometer, size-checked on a Bioanalyzer 2100, and measured again with the KAPA Library Quantification kit. Every immunoSEQ 96-well plate was sequenced on a separate single-read 150-cycle Illumina NextSeq 550 flow cell. In the source study's methods: Because only junctional sequences without quality scores were contained in the immunoSEQ output, filtering matching that applied to full-length reads could not be performed. To assign V/J genes and CDR3, sequences were annotated using PyIR, a Python wrapper for IgBLAST v1.9, with IMGT germline references. Reads with weak V/J assignments (E-value above 1e-6), missing CDR3, stop codons, out-of-frame junctions, or ambiguous translated residues were removed. V3J clonotypes were defined as sequences sharing the same inferred V gene, J gene, and CDR3 amino acid sequence. The percentage overlap between two repertoires was calculated by dividing the number of shared unique clonotypes by the size of the smaller repertoire. Richness of each repertoire was evaluated using RTK rarefaction, the Chao1 estimator, and Recon v2.1 estimates of unobserved clonotypes. TCRdb mirrors the immuneACCESS table, restricted to in-frame sequences. Some clones are absent from its copies; in checked studies, under half trace to an unresolved V gene, and the reason for the others is unknown. V and J calls and clone size follow that table, whereas D and trimming were derived from the DNA. The sample data list approximately 500,000 clones, and about 72% of these were observed just once. The ten largest clones represent 12% of the sample.

A word on this clone: Its cognate antigen has yet to be identified. No base-level quality is on record; no much larger clone is a single base apart.

The donors were healthy, HIV-negative adults with no recently reported acute infections or vaccinations. All donors were Caucasian adults living in Nashville, Tennessee, USA. For unsorted samples, around 85 million PBMCs were counted, and genomic DNA was extracted using the QIAamp DNA Blood Mini kit. After blood collection by leukapheresis, PBMCs were isolated using Ficoll-Histopaque density gradient centrifugation and then cryopreserved in the vapor phase of liquid nitrogen. The sample consisted of PBMCs. The clonotype was recovered from a woman aged 40 to 50 in good health. Some clones in this sample may be carry-over from other donors' samples.

The nucleotides are TGTGCCTGGAGACTCGGGAACTATGGCTACACCTTC. Translated, this gives CAWRLGNYGYTF. This chain is built from TRBV30 and TRBJ1-2; the D gene identity is not certain. V loses 3 bases, J loses 2 bases, and the germline ends lie 7 bases apart. The CDR3 goes from the cysteine to the phenylalanine over 12 residues. The entry retains the CDR3 DNA only, 36 bases that are in frame from base 1. CDR1 GTSNPN and CDR2 SVGIG were looked up in the germline V gene (reference sequence). The entire variable domain, with the stretches around the CDR3 drawn from the reference TRBV30 and TRBJ1-2 proteins, is SQTIHQWPATLVQPVGSPLSLECTVEGTSNPNLYWYRQAAGRGLQLLFYSVGIGQISSEVPQNLSASRPQDRQFILSSKKLLLSDSGFYLCAWRLGNYGYTFGSGTRLTVV.